A selection of T cell receptor beta chains follows, all from one sample in a study of T cell repertoires in cytomegalovirus infection. In TCRdb, the reads were re-called with MiXCR into one record per CDR3 protein. The table shows about 260,000 distinct CDR3 sequences, with approximately 14% occurring only once. The sequenced material came from PBMCs. These receptors originate from a human donor in good health (CMV status not recorded). Some clones in this sample may be carry-over from other donors' samples. The CDR3 runs from the conserved cysteine through the conserved F or W. The order of the fields is D gene, clone size, V gene, J gene, CDR3 length, CDR3 DNA, CDR3 protein. A D gene is named only where the DNA matches it firmly. Clone size appears in some rows only: once, few, many, or a class for an expanded clone.

NA	NA	TRBV6-4	TRBJ2-2	16	TGTGCCAGCAGTGACTCGAGCCCCGACCGCACCGGGGAGCTGTTTTTT	CASSDSSPDRTGELFF
TRBD1	few	TRBV12-5	TRBJ1-2	14	TGTGCTAGTGGCCCAGGACAGGGGAACTATGGCTACACCTTC	CASGPGQGNYGYTF
NA	many	TRBV7-3	TRBJ2-1	15	TGTGCCAGCAGCCAAACAGGGAGCTCCTACAATGAGCAGTTCTTC	CASSQTGSSYNEQFF
NA	NA	TRBV19	TRBJ2-5	14	TGTGCCAGTAGCCCGGGGTGGGGGCGAGAGACCCAGTACTTC	CASSPGWGRETQYF
NA	NA	TRBV6-6	TRBJ2-5	16	TGTGCCAGCAGTTACTCCGATTTGCAGGGCCAAGAGACCCAGTACTTC	CASSYSDLQGQETQYF
NA	NA	TRBV6-5	TRBJ2-5	14	TGTGCCAGCAGTTACTCCCTGGACAGAGAGACCCAGTACTTC	CASSYSLDRETQYF
TRBD1	many	TRBV7-2	TRBJ2-2	17	TGTGCCAGCAGCTCAAGCGTTGGGACAGGGAGGACCGGGGAGCTGTTTTTT	CASSSSVGTGRTGELFF
NA	NA	TRBV6-8	TRBJ2-2	15	TGTGCCAGCAGTATCCGGGGCATAGGAGGCGGGGAGCTGTTTTTT	CASSIRGIGGGELFF
TRBD2	many	TRBV6-5	TRBJ2-3	16	TGTGCCAGCAGTTACCAACCGCGGGGGAGCACAGATACGCAGTATTTT	CASSYQPRGSTDTQYF
NA	few	TRBV5-1	TRBJ1-1	15	TGCGCCAGCAGCTTGGACGTACAGTTGAACACTGAAGCTTTCTTT	CASSLDVQLNTEAFF
TRBD2	many	TRBV7-2	TRBJ2-5	16	TGTGCCAGCAGCTTAAATAGCGGGGGTATCCAAGAGACCCAGTACTTC	CASSLNSGGIQETQYF
NA	many	TRBV6-2/TRBV6-3	TRBJ2-1	11	TGTGCCAGCAGCCCTAATGACGAGCAGTTCTTC	CASSPNDEQFF
NA	many	TRBV6-1	TRBJ1-1	14	TGTGCCAGCAGAGATCAGGGAAGGCCCACTGAAGCTTTCTTT	CASRDQGRPTEAFF
NA	many	TRBV7-2	TRBJ2-5	13	TGTGCCAGCTCCCCGGGATCCGGAAAGACCCAGTACTTC	CASSPGSGKTQYF
NA	many	TRBV28	TRBJ2-7	15	TGTGCCAGCACCCACCCCCAGTTCGTCTCCTACGAGCAGTACTTC	CASTHPQFVSYEQYF
NA	many	TRBV12-3/TRBV12-4	TRBJ1-5	12	TGTGCCAGCAGAGGTAGCAATCAGCCCCAGCATTTT	CASRGSNQPQHF
NA	many	TRBV7-8	TRBJ1-1	13	TGTGCCAGCAGCTTACGAAAGAACACTGAAGCTTTCTTT	CASSLRKNTEAFF
TRBD1	NA	TRBV20-1	TRBJ1-1	14	TGCAGTGCTAGTTACTTAGGGGGCAGGACTGAAGCTTTCTTT	CSASYLGGRTEAFF